Below, 14 T cell receptor beta chains from the same sample are listed, as sequenced in a study of T-cell reconstitution after alpha-beta-depleted transplantation in children. Construction of the TCRbeta library involved unique molecular identifiers. MiXCR, applied by TCRdb to the PCR reads, yields one record per CDR3 protein. The sample includes around 340,000 distinct CDR3 sequences, 13% of them seen just once. The specimen was PBMCs, collected from the stem cell graft. The receptors derive from a human donor who donated a stem cell graft to a child with Fanconi anemia.

This clonotype was counted a few times. The chain employs TRBV7-2 and TRBJ1-1; 7 bases are shared with TRBD1. CDR1 SGHTA and CDR2 FQGNSA come from the germline V gene. With V trimmed by 3 bases and J by 2 bases, 6 bases remained unmatched. The CDR3 spans 15 residues. The CDR3, as DNA: TGTGCCAGCAGCTTGGGACAGATTACTAACACTGAAGCTTTCTTT. Translation gives CASSLGQITNTEAFF. The entire variable domain, with the rest obtained from reference TRBV7-2 and TRBJ1-1, is as follows: GAGVSQSPSNKVTEKGKDVELRCDPISGHTALYWYRQSLGQGLEFLIYFQGNSAPDKSGLPSDRFSAERTGGSVSTLTIQRTQQEDSAVYLCASSLGQITNTEAFFGQGTRLTVV.

The V gene is TRBV15, the J gene TRBJ2-7, with TRBD2 identical over 10 bases. J was trimmed by 7 bases and V by 5 bases; bases with no gene match: 8. CDR1 and CDR2 from the germline V gene are LNHNV and YYDKDF (reference sequence). The CDR3 length is 14 residues. The CDR3 sequence is CATSRGLAAREQYF. For the CDR3, the DNA is TGTGCCACCAGCCGCGGACTAGCGGCGAGGGAGCAGTACTTC.

The gene calls are TRBV30 and TRBJ2-1; 7 nucleotides align to TRBD2. With 8 bases clipped from V and 8 bases from J, the junction kept 12 bases outside the gene matches. The V gene's germline CDR1 is GTSNPN and CDR2 SVGIG (reference sequence). The CDR3 covers 13 residues. The CDR3 coding sequence is TGTGCCAAAGGCACTAGCGCGGGCGATGAGCAGTTCTTC. This codes for CAKGTSAGDEQFF.

The chain carries TRBV30 and TRBJ2-1; 9 bases line up with TRBD1. This CDR3 contains 14 residues. V shed 1 base and J 4 bases; nucleotides not matched to a gene: 2. Germline CDR1 is GTSNPN and CDR2 is SVGIG (reference sequence). DNA of the CDR3: TGTGCCTGGAGTGCCGGGACAGGGTACAATGAGCAGTTCTTC. Translating it yields CAWSAGTGYNEQFF. Based on the CDR3 plus reference TRBV30 and TRBJ2-1, the full variable domain is SQTIHQWPATLVQPVGSPLSLECTVEGTSNPNLYWYRQAAGRGLQLLFYSVGIGQISSEVPQNLSASRPQDRQFILSSKKLLLSDSGFYLCAWSAGTGYNEQFFGPGTRLTVL.

This clonotype was seen many times. The chain combines TRBV18 with TRBJ2-1; 10 bases agree with TRBD2. The CDR3 runs 17 residues. Germline V gives CDR1 KGHSH, CDR2 LQKENI. With 5 bases clipped from V and 4 bases from J, the junction kept 11 bases outside the gene matches. As DNA, the CDR3 is TGTGCCAGCTCAACACGTAGCGGGGGGATACTTTACAATGAGCAGTTCTTC. Translation: CASSTRSGGILYNEQFF.

This sequence joins TRBV29-1 and TRBJ2-3; 7 nucleotides align to TRBD2. The ends lost 0 bases at V and 2 bases at J; junction bases unmatched: 2. The length of the CDR3 is 14 residues. Looked up from germline, CDR1 is SQVTM and CDR2 is ANQGSEA. DNA for the CDR3: TGCAGCGTTGAAGAGGGGGACTACACAGATACGCAGTATTTT. It is translated as CSVEEGDYTDTQYF.

The rearrangement links TRBV4-3 to TRBJ1-2; 7 bases match TRBD1. The germline CDR1 and CDR2 sequences are LGHNA and YSLEER. Losses at the gene ends were 4 bases for V and 2 bases for J; bases not matched to a gene: 7. The CDR3 runs 15 residues. CDR3 sequence: CASSLFQGGNYGYTF. As DNA, the CDR3 is TGCGCCAGCAGCCTATTCCAAGGGGGCAACTATGGCTACACCTTC.

This chain connects TRBV20-1 to TRBJ2-6, with D unclear. The germline CDR1 and CDR2 sequences are DFQATT and SNEGSKA (reference sequence). The CDR3 consists of 17 residues. Trimming pared 3 bases from V and 0 bases from J, leaving 15 bases between. DNA for the CDR3: TGCAGTGCTAGGGGTTTCCTCACCGACTCTGGGGCCAACGTCCTGACTTTC. Translated, it gives CSARGFLTDSGANVLTF.

This clonotype was recorded at least ten times. CDR3 in amino acids: CASSGSRVTGELFF. The CDR3 region has the DNA TGTGCCAGCAGTGGCTCCAGGGTCACCGGGGAGCTGTTTTTT. The rearrangement joins TRBV6-2 or TRBV6-3 to TRBJ2-2; the D gene is possibly TRBD1 (5 bases). The CDR3 consists of 14 residues. Trimming cost V 5 bases and J 4 bases, with 11 bases left between them. Germline loops: CDR1 MNHEY, CDR2 SVGEGT.

The V call is TRBV10-3, the J call TRBJ1-3, with D hard to call. Germline CDR1 reads ENHRY; CDR2 reads SYGVKD. Between the trimmed V and J ends, which lost 3 bases and 8 bases, there was a span of 11 bases. The CDR3 runs 13 residues. The CDR3 DNA is TGTGCCATCAGTGAACCCAATGAGGACACCATATATTTT. Encoded protein: CAISEPNEDTIYF.

This clonotype was counted between two and nine times. This chain links TRBV10-2 with TRBJ1-1; no clear D. The CDR3 is made up of 13 amino acids. The germline gives CDR1 WSHSY, CDR2 SAAADI. Trimming removed 7 bases from V and 1 base from J, with 10 bases in between. The CDR3 here is CASNGETNTEAFF. The DNA for the CDR3 is TGCGCCAGCAATGGCGAAACGAACACTGAAGCTTTCTTT.

This clonotype was picked up a small number of times. The chain uses TRBV11-2 and TRBJ1-6; D gene uncertain. Looked up from germline, CDR1 is SGHAT and CDR2 is FQNNGV. The CDR3 consists of 14 residues. Between the trimmed V and J ends, which lost 6 bases and 11 bases, there was a span of 17 bases. CDR3 region: CASSPAPPGAPLHF. The CDR3 coding sequence is TGTGCCAGCAGTCCTGCCCCCCCAGGAGCACCCCTCCACTTT.

V usage is TRBV5-1 and J usage is TRBJ2-7, with 10 bases aligning to TRBD2. The germline V gene has CDR1 SGHRS and CDR2 YFSETQ. J gave up 5 bases and V 1 base, and 3 bases lay outside the gene matches. The CDR3 is 14 amino acids. The DNA of the CDR3 is TGCGCCAGCAGCTTGCCCGGACTAGCGGACGAGCAGTACTTC. Encoded protein: CASSLPGLADEQYF.

This sequence joins TRBV20-1 and TRBJ2-1; 8 bases are a match to TRBD1. The CDR3 is 11 amino acids. Germline trimming cut 5 bases from V and 7 bases from J; bases unmatched to any gene: 1. Germline V CDR1 and CDR2: DFQATT, SNEGSKA (reference sequence). CDR3 nucleotides: TGCAGTGCTGACAGGGGTAATGAGCAGTTCTTC. Translated: CSADRGNEQFF.